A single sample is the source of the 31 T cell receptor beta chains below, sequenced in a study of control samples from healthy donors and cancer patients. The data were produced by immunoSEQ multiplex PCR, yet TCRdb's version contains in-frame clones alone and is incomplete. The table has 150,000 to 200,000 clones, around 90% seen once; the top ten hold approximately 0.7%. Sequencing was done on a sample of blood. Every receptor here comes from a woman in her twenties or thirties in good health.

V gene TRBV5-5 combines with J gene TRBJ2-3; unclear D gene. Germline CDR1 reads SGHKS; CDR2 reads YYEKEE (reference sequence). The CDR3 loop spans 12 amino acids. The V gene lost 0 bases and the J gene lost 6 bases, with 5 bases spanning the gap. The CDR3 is CASSLVGDTQYF. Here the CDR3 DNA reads TGTGCCAGCAGCTTGGTGGGCGATACGCAGTATTTT.

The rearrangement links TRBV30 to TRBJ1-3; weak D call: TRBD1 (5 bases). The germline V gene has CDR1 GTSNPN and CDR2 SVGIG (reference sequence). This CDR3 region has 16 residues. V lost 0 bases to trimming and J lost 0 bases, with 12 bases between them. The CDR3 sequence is CAWSVMGLGSGNTIYF. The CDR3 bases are TGTGCCTGGAGTGTAATGGGGCTGGGCTCTGGAAACACCATATATTTT.

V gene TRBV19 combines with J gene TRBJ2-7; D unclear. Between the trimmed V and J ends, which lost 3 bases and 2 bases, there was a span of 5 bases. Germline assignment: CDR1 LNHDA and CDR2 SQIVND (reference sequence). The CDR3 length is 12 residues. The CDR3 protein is CASSMAAYEQYF. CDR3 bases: TGTGCCAGTAGTATGGCGGCCTACGAGCAGTACTTC.

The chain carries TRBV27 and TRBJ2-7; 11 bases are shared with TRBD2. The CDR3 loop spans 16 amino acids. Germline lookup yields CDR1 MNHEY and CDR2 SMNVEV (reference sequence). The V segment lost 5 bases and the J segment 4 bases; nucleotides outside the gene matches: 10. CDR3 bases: TGTGCCAGCAGTCCACCTCTAGCGGGAGGTAGGTACGAGCAGTACTTC. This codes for CASSPPLAGGRYEQYF.

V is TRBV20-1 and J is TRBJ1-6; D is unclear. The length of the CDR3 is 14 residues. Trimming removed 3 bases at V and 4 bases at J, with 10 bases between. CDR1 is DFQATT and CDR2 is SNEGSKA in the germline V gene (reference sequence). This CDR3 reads CSASWQLYNSPLHF. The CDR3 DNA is TGCAGTGCTAGTTGGCAGTTATATAATTCACCCCTCCACTTT.

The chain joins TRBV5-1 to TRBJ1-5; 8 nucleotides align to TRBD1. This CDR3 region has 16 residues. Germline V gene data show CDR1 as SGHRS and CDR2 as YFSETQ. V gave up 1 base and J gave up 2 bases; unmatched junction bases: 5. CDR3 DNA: TGCGCCAGCAGCTTGCATCCGGGACAGGGCAATCAGCCCCAGCATTTT. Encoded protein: CASSLHPGQGNQPQHF.

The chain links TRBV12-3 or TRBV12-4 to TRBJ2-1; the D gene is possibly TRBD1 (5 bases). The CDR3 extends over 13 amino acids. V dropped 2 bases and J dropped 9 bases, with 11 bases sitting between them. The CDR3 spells CASSLTSGAEQFF. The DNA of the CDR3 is TGTGCCAGCAGTTTAACTTCTGGGGCTGAGCAGTTCTTC.

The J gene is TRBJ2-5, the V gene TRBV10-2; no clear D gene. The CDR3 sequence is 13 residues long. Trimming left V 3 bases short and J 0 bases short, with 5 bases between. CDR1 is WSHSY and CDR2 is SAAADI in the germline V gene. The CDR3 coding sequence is TGCGCCAGCAGTGAAGGGTACCAAGAGACCCAGTACTTC. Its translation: CASSEGYQETQYF.

This CDR3 reads CASSSDRYTQYF. CDR3 DNA: TGTGCCAGCAGTTCGGACAGGTATACGCAGTATTTT. The chain couples TRBV5-6 to TRBJ2-3; TRBD1 aligns across 7 bases. Germline V CDR1 and CDR2: SGHDT, YYEEEE. This CDR3 contains 12 residues. V trimming: 5 bases; J trimming: 7 bases; junction bases outside the gene matches: 4.

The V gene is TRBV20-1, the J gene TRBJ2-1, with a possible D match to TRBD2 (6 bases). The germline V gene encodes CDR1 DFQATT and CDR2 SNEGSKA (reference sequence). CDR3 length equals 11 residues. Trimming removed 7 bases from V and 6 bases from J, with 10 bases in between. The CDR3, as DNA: TGCAGTGGTGGAGGGCCCAATGAGCAGTTCTTC. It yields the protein CSGGGPNEQFF.

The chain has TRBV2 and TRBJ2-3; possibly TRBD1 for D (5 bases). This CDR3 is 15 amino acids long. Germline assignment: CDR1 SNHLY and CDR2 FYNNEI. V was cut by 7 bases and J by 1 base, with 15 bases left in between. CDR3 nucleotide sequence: TGTGCCAGCAACAACAGGTTTTGGGGCACAGATACGCAGTATTTT. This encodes CASNNRFWGTDTQYF. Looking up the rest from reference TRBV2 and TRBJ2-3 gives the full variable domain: EPEVTQTPSHQVTQMGQEVILRCVPISNHLYFYWYRQILGQKVEFLVSFYNNEISEKSEIFDDQFSVERPDGSNFTLKIRSTKLEDSAMYFCASNNRFWGTDTQYFGPGTRLTVL.

The CDR3 DNA follows: TGTGCCAGCAGTTACCTAGGTTGGCAGTACTTC. Its protein product is CASSYLGWQYF. The gene calls are TRBV6-5 and TRBJ2-7; D is ambiguous. Germline-derived CDR1 and CDR2 are MNHEY and SVGAGI. The CDR3 has 11 residues. V was trimmed by 2 bases and J by 9 bases, leaving 8 bases between them.

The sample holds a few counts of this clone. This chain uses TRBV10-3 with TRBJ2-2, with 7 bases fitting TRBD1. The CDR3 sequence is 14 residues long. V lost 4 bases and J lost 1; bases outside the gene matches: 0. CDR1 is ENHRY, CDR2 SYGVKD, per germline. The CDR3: CAISGTGNTGELFF. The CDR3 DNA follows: TGTGCCATCAGTGGGACAGGGAACACCGGGGAGCTGTTTTTT.

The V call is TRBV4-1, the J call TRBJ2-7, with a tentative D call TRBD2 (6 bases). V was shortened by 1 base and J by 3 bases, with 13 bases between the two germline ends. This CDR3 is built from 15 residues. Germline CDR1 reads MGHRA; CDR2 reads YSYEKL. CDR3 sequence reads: CASSQVSGEYYEQYF. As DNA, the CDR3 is TGCGCCAGCAGCCAAGTCTCGGGAGAGTACTACGAGCAGTACTTC.

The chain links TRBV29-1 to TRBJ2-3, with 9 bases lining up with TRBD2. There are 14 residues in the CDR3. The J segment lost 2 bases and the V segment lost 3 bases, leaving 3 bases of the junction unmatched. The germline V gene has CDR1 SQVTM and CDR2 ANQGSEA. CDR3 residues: CSVDLAGPTDTQYF. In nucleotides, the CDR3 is TGCAGCGTTGACCTAGCGGGACCCACAGATACGCAGTATTTT.

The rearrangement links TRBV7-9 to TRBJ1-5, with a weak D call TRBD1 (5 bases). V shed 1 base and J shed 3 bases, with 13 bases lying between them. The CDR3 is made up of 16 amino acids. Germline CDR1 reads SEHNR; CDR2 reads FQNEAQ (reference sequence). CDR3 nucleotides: TGTGCCAGCAGCTTAGGGGGGTCGAACTACAATCAGCCCCAGCATTTT. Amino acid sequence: CASSLGGSNYNQPQHF.

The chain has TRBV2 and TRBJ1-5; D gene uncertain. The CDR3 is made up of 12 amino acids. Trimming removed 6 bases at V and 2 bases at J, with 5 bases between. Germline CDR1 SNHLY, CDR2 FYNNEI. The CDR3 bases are TGTGCCAGCAGCCAGGGCAATCAGCCCCAGCATTTT. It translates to CASSQGNQPQHF.

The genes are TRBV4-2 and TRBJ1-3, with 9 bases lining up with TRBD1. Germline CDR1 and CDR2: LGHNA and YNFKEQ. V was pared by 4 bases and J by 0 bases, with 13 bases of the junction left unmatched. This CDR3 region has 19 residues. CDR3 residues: CASSLYRDREAYSGNTIYF. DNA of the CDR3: TGTGCCAGCAGCCTTTACCGGGACAGGGAGGCTTACTCTGGAAACACCATATATTTT.

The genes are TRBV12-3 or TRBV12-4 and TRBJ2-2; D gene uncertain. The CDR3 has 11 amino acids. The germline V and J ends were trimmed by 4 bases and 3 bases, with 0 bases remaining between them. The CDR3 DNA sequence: TGTGCCAGCAGTTACACCGGGGAGCTGTTTTTT. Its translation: CASSYTGELFF.

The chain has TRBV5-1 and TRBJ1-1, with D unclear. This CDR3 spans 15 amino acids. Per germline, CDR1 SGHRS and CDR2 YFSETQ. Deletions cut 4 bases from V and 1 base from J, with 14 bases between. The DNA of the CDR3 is TGCGCCAGCAGCCCCACGGCACAGTCGAACACTGAAGCTTTCTTT. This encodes CASSPTAQSNTEAFF. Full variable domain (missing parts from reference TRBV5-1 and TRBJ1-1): KAGVTQTPRYLIKTRGQQVTLSCSPISGHRSVSWYQQTPGQGLQFLFEYFSETQRNKGNFPGRFSGRQFSNSRSEMNVSTLELGDSALYLCASSPTAQSNTEAFFGQGTRLTVV.

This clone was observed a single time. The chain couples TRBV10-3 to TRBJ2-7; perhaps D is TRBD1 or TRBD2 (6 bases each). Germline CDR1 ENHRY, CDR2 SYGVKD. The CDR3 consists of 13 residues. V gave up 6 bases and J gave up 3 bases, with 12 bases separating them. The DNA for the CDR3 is TGTGCCATCAGGCGGGACAACAACTACGAGCAGTACTTC. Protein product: CAIRRDNNYEQYF.

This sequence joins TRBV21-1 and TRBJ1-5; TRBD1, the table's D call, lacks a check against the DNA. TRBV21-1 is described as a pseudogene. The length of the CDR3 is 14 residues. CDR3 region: CASSQEQGDQPQHF. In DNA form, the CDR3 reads TGTGCCAGCAGCCAGGAGCAGGGGGATCAGCCCCAGCATTTT.

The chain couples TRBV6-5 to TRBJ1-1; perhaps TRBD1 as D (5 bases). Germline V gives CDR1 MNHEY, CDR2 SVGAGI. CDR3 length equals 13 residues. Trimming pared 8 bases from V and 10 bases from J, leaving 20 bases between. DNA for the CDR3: TGTGCCAGCTTTCGGTCCAGGGAGGTTTTAGCTTTCTTT. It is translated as CASFRSREVLAFF.

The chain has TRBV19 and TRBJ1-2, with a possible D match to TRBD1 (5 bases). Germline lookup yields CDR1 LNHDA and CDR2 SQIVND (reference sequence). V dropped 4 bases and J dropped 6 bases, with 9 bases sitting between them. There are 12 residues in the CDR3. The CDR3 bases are TGTGCCAGTAGTACCCAGGGCCATGGCTACACCTTC. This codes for CASSTQGHGYTF.

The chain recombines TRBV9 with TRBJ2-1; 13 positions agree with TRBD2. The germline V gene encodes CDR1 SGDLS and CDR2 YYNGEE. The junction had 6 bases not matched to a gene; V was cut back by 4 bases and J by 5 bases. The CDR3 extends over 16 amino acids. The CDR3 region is CASSPPGLAGNNEQFF. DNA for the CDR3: TGTGCCAGCAGCCCCCCGGGACTAGCGGGAAACAATGAGCAGTTCTTC.

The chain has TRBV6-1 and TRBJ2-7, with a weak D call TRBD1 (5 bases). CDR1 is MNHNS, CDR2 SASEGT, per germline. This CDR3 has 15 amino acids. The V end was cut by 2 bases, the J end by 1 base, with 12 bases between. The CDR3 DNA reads TGTGCCAGCAGTGAAAATCGGGCAGGGTCCTACGAGCAGTACTTC. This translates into CASSENRAGSYEQYF.

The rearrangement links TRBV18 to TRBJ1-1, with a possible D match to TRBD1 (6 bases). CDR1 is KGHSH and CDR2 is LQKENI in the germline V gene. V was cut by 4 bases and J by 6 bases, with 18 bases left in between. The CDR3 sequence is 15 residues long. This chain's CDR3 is CASSRGHRESAEAFF. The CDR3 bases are TGTGCCAGCTCACGGGGACACAGGGAATCGGCTGAAGCTTTCTTT.

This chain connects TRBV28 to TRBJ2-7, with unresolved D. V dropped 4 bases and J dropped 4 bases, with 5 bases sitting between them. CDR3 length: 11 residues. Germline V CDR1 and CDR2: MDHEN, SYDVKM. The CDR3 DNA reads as TGTGCCAGCAGTTCCATTTACGAGCAGTACTTC. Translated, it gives CASSSIYEQYF.

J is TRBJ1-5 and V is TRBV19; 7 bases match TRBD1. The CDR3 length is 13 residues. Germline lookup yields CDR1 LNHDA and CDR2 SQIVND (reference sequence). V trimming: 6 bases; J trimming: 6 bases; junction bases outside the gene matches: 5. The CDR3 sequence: CASSQQGTQPQHF. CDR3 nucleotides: TGTGCCAGTAGCCAACAGGGGACTCAGCCCCAGCATTTT.

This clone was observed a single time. The CDR3 region has the DNA TGTGCCAGCAGCTTTGTGGATTCTGGAAACACCATATATTTT. Protein product: CASSFVDSGNTIYF. The chain combines TRBV6-5 with TRBJ1-3, with D hard to call. CDR1 and CDR2 (germline): MNHEY, SVGAGI. The CDR3 contains 14 residues. The V end was cut by 6 bases, the J end by 1 base, with 10 bases between.

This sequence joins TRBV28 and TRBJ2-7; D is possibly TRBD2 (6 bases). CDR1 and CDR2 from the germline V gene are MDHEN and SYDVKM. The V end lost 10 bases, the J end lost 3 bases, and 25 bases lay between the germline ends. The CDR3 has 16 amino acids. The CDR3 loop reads CATQEGLSPNIYEQYF. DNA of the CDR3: TGTGCCACACAGGAGGGGCTCAGCCCCAACATCTACGAGCAGTACTTC.